This TCR beta chain was sequenced for a study of regulatory T cells in long-lasting Graves disease (TCRdb year 2021). In the study overall: Persistent Graves' disease meant more than 5 years of antithyroid drug treatment with TSH receptor autoantibodies that stayed positive. Persistent Graves' disease patients were compared with newly diagnosed Graves' disease patients by peripheral blood TCR sequencing and RNA sequencing. The study took place in China and was registered as a clinical trial. TCR sequencing covered 13 persistent and around 20 newly diagnosed Graves' disease patients, around 33 samples in total. Persistent Graves' disease patients in the clinical cohort had taken antithyroid drugs for roughly ten years on average. The full study reports these points: The small sample size was acknowledged by the authors as a limitation that may reduce accuracy. Only the TCR beta chain was sequenced and analyzed. Compared with newly diagnosed patients, patients with persistent Graves' disease had lower TCR Shannon entropy and fewer highly expanded clones, which suggests clonal expansion. Because the primary lesion, thyroid tissue, could not be accessed, the study looked at peripheral blood alone. Preferential use of TRBV28, TRBJ1-2 and TRBJ2-5 was observed in persistent disease, whereas TRBV20-1 and TRBJ2-1 were favored in newly diagnosed disease. Persistent patients shared more public clonotypes among themselves (roughly 2,700) than newly diagnosed patients did (more than 850).

The library relied on multiplex PCR. The sample was run on an Illumina HiSeq 4000. CDR3 regions were amplified by Arm-PCR with iRepertoire HTBI primers to construct TCR beta libraries. Before sequencing, the PCR products went through gel purification. The original methods were these. Across samples, some 62 TRBV and 14 TRBJ segments were identified and used for gene usage analysis of CDR3 amino acid clonotypes. Filtered high-quality paired reads were merged into contigs using COPE and FqMerger. BLAST was used to align contigs to IMGT TRBV, TRBD and TRBJ reference genes, and CDR3 was defined according to IMGT. Highly expanded clones were defined as clonotypes with a frequency above 0.1%. Shannon entropy served as the measure of repertoire diversity, while the Gini coefficient captured V-J evenness. A clonotype found in more than one individual was treated as public. Starting from the raw public reads, TCRdb applied fastp trimming at Q25, assembled clones with MiXCR and retained in-frame beta chains. Here each entry gathers all rows of one CDR3 protein and keeps the most common genes and DNA. For this entry, the V and J calls and clone size follow TCRdb and not the study's own pipeline. This sample lists 500,000 to 700,000 distinct CDR3 sequences; about 32% were detected once. The ten largest clones add up to about 40% of the sample.

Looking up the germline V gene (reference sequence) yields CDR1 MNHEY and CDR2 SMNVEV. V is pruned by 5 bases and J by 5 bases, leaving 8 bases of the junction without a gene match. There are 14 amino acids in the CDR3, from cysteine to phenylalanine inclusive. The sequence is cut down to CDR3 DNA, 42 bases in frame from base 1. This clonotype occurred a few times. Its antigen target is currently unknown. No per-base quality is available; no much larger clone lies one base away. The label giving this sample's time point can be read as: persistent/refractory GD, antithyroid drugs over 5 years with positive TRAb. RNA was extracted from PBMCs in TRIzol for both TCR sequencing and RNA sequencing. The diagnosis of Graves' disease was made according to American Thyroid Association guidelines. Patients were recruited from an endocrinology department in Xi'an, China. Each patient gave 8.5 to 9.5 milliliters of peripheral blood, collected in an EDTA anticoagulant tube. PBMCs were isolated by Ficoll Paque Plus density gradient separation without further T cell sorting. An Agilent 2100 Bioanalyzer and agarose gel were used to check RNA quality, and a NanoDrop 2000 was used to measure RNA concentration.

This sample comprised peripheral blood mononuclear cells (PBMCs), obtained when the disease was refractory, from a patient treated with antithyroid drugs. The chain couples TRBV27 to TRBJ2-5; 7 of the junction bases match TRBD2. The TCR comes from a female donor with Graves disease. Here the CDR3 is given as CASSPGLGGETQYF. The DNA is TGTGCCAGCAGTCCAGGGCTCGGGGGGGAGACCCAGTACTTC.